This note documents a single T cell receptor (beta chain) sequence. Methods used by the authors: Researchers report that nucleated cell counts were estimated from reference gene primer amplification. Produced via immunoSEQ multiplex PCR; TCRdb's table is partial and in-frame only. V, J and clone size are taken as reported in that table, and D and trimming were inferred from the DNA itself. The sample lists some 59,000 clones, roughly 90% occurring once. The CDR3 consists of 14 residues. The germline V gene encodes CDR1 DFQATT and CDR2 SNEGSKA (reference sequence). Germline trimming cut 3 bases from V and 9 bases from J; bases unmatched to any gene: 10. This entry comes from a study of blood T cell repertoires in COVID-19. Study-level background: The United States, Italy and Spain were the sources of the acute and convalescent COVID-19 samples. T cells, B-cell-depleted T cells, or PBMCs provided the cDNA or gDNA that served as material.

The chain joins TRBV20-1 to TRBJ2-1; the match to TRBD1 covers 8 bases. This clonotype was obtained from a man aged 45-65 years with acute or convalescent COVID-19. The specimen sequenced was peripheral blood. This CDR3 is CSASPWTGQTEQFF. CDR3 DNA: TGCAGTGCTAGTCCTTGGACAGGGCAGACTGAGCAGTTCTTC.